The 23 T cell receptor beta chains reported below all come from one sample, sequenced in a study of CD8 T cells in ankylosing spondylitis. TCRdb re-derived calls from the 5' RACE reads in MiXCR, one entry per CDR3 protein. The sample has 150,000 to 200,000 distinct CDR3 sequences, over 10% seen once. The sample taken for sequencing was blood, either unsorted or a sorted T cell fraction (not recorded which). The receptor source for this set is a female donor with ankylosing spondylitis or in good health (not recorded which).

As to this clonotype: A clone one base away is much larger, so this may be a read error. It is likely a read error, because the conserved phenylalanine at the end of the CDR3 is missing. The chain joins TRBV5-1 to TRBJ2-2; 7 nucleotides agree with TRBD2. The junction had 3 bases not matched to a gene; V was cut back by 4 bases and J by 0 bases. The CDR3 is 15 amino acids. Germline CDR1 SGHRS, CDR2 YFSETQ. CDR3 coding DNA: TGCGCCAGCAGCCCTAGCGGTTCGAACACCGGGGAGCTGTTTTAT. This translates into CASSPSGSNTGELFY.

This clonotype was recorded at least ten times. The V gene is TRBV11-2, the J gene TRBJ2-7; TRBD1 is a possible D gene (6 bases). The CDR3 sequence is 14 residues long. CDR1 and CDR2 from the germline V gene are SGHAT and FQNNGV. V was pared by 5 bases and J by 6 bases, with 17 bases between. Here the CDR3 reads CASSTSTGFPEQYF. DNA for the CDR3: TGTGCCAGCAGCACCTCGACAGGCTTCCCCGAGCAGTACTTC.

V usage is TRBV5-1 and J usage is TRBJ2-3; 12 positions match TRBD1. This CDR3 comprises 17 residues. Germline V gene sequence: CDR1 SGHRS, CDR2 YFSETQ. The junction had 11 bases not matched to a gene; V was cut back by 4 bases and J by 5 bases. CDR3 protein: CASSTGTGGRKVDTQYF. Here the CDR3 DNA reads TGCGCCAGCAGCACCGGGACAGGGGGCCGGAAGGTAGATACGCAGTATTTT.

This clonotype appeared many times. The V call is TRBV5-6, the J call TRBJ1-3, with 12 positions matching TRBD1. Germline-derived CDR1 and CDR2 are SGHDT and YYEEEE. CDR3 size: 16 residues. The V segment lost 2 bases and the J segment 4 bases; nucleotides outside the gene matches: 4. CDR3 sequence: CASSFYGTGGGNTIYF. The CDR3 coding sequence is TGTGCCAGCAGCTTTTACGGGACAGGGGGCGGAAACACCATATATTTT.

As DNA, the CDR3 is TGTGCCAGCAGTTACTTGACTGAAGCTTTCTTT. Protein product: CASSYLTEAFF. The V and J genes are TRBV6-5 and TRBJ1-1; D not resolved. The germline V gene encodes CDR1 MNHEY and CDR2 SVGAGI. Trimming shortened V by 1 base and J by 5 bases, and 2 bases separated the two germline ends. CDR3 length: 11 residues.

The sample holds many counts of this clonotype. The chain employs TRBV7-6 and TRBJ2-2; 8 nucleotides align to TRBD2. In germline, CDR1 is SGHVS, CDR2 FNYEAQ. This CDR3 contains 20 residues. V was clipped by 4 bases and J by 2 bases; unmatched bases: 18. In DNA form, the CDR3 reads TGTGCCAGCAGCTCCCCAAGTGCTAGCGGGCAACGTTCTAACACCGGGGAGCTGTTTTTT. Amino acid sequence: CASSSPSASGQRSNTGELFF.

This rearrangement joins TRBV10-3 to TRBJ2-3; 9 bases map to TRBD1. The CDR3 extends over 18 amino acids. Looked up from germline, CDR1 is ENHRY and CDR2 is SYGVKD. J lost 0 bases, V lost 0 bases, and 7 bases had no gene match. The CDR3 sequence is CAISESLWTGASTDTQYF. The CDR3 nucleotides read TGTGCCATCAGTGAGTCGCTCTGGACAGGGGCGAGCACAGATACGCAGTATTTT.

This clonotype was seen repeatedly, ten times or more. The rearrangement joins TRBV12-3 or TRBV12-4 to TRBJ1-1, with 7 positions matching TRBD1. This CDR3 spans 13 amino acids. V was pared by 5 bases and J by 4 bases, with 4 bases of the junction left unmatched. CDR3 DNA sequence: TGTGCCAGCAGTACGACAGGGAGCACTGAAGCTTTCTTT. Translated, it gives CASSTTGSTEAFF.

This clonotype was seen many times. This rearrangement joins TRBV4-2 to TRBJ2-3; 11 bases are a match to TRBD2. The CDR3 is 16 residues long. Germline assignment: CDR1 LGHNA and CDR2 YNFKEQ. V was clipped by 4 bases and J by 4 bases; unmatched bases: 7. CDR3 residues: CASSPLAGGRADTQYF. For the CDR3, the DNA is TGTGCCAGCAGCCCTTTAGCGGGAGGGAGGGCAGATACGCAGTATTTT.

This clonotype has a count of ten or more. This chain's CDR3 is CASSLVVGSGNTIYF. CDR3 sequence (DNA): TGTGCCAGCAGTTTAGTTGTGGGTTCTGGAAACACCATATATTTT. The chain carries TRBV12-3 or TRBV12-4 and TRBJ1-3; D gene uncertain. With 1 base removed from V and 1 base from J, the gap between germline ends came to 8 bases. This CDR3 has 15 amino acids.

Worth noting for this clonotype: A read error may be the cause here, since a much bigger clone is one base away. The V and J genes are TRBV2 and TRBJ1-2; TRBD1 matches 7 bases. Germline V gives CDR1 SNHLY, CDR2 FYNNEI. CDR3 length equals 12 residues. The CDR3 reads CASRRQGTSYIF. In DNA form, the CDR3 reads TGTGCCAGCAGGAGACAGGGAACGAGCTACATCTTC.

This clonotype was observed many times. The chain links TRBV2 to TRBJ2-7, with D possibly matching TRBD1 (5 bases). V shed 3 bases and J shed 5 bases, with 11 bases lying between them. CDR1 is SNHLY, CDR2 FYNNEI, per germline. The CDR3 runs 13 residues. CDR3 nucleotide sequence: TGTGCCAGCAGTGAGGGCTGGGGCAACGAGCAGTACTTC. Amino acids: CASSEGWGNEQYF.

Many counts were recorded for this clonotype. This chain links TRBV6-6 with TRBJ2-2, with D tentatively TRBD2 (6 bases). Germline CDR1 reads MNHNY; CDR2 reads SVGAGI (reference sequence). There are 13 residues in the CDR3. V lost 2 bases to trimming and J lost 5 bases, with 6 bases between them. The CDR3 DNA reads as TGTGCCAGCAGTTACGGGGGGACCGGGGAGCTGTTTTTT. Protein product: CASSYGGTGELFF.

The V and J genes are TRBV19 and TRBJ2-1, with 7 bases lining up with TRBD2. The CDR3 length is 15 residues. Germline values: CDR1 LNHDA, CDR2 SQIVND (reference sequence). V gave up 3 bases and J gave up 6 bases; unmatched junction bases: 8. The CDR3 nucleotides read TGTGCCAGTAGTATCTGGCTAGCGGAAGCCAATGAGCAGTTCTTC. Translating gives CASSIWLAEANEQFF.

This clonotype was counted ten times or more. This chain connects TRBV20-1 to TRBJ2-3; TRBD2 matches 11 bases. Germline trimming cut 2 bases from V and 13 bases from J; bases unmatched to any gene: 8. The CDR3 contains 13 residues. The V gene's germline CDR1 is DFQATT and CDR2 SNEGSKA (reference sequence). The CDR3 DNA follows: TGCAGTGCTAGAACTAGCGGGAGCGGCTTGAAGTATTTT. This translates into CSARTSGSGLKYF.

In its sample, this clonotype was seen many times. This chain links TRBV11-1 with TRBJ2-1; no firm D call. CDR1 is SGHAT and CDR2 is FQDESV in the germline V gene (reference sequence). This CDR3 comprises 11 residues. V lost 6 bases and J lost 6, with 6 bases in between. The CDR3 nucleotides are TGTGCCAGCAGTCATATCAATGAGCAGTTCTTC. This translates into CASSHINEQFF.

This clonotype appeared a few times. The chain links TRBV5-1 to TRBJ2-1, with 11 bases fitting TRBD2. V was pared by 4 bases and J by 7 bases, with 13 bases of the junction left unmatched. Germline values: CDR1 SGHRS, CDR2 YFSETQ. The CDR3 runs 17 residues. CDR3 bases: TGCGCCAGCAGCAAATCCGGGACTAGCGGACCTAGGAATGAGCAGTTCTTC. Translating it yields CASSKSGTSGPRNEQFF.

This clonotype was detected ten times or more. The chain uses TRBV4-1 and TRBJ2-5; 9 bases align to TRBD2. V lost 2 bases to trimming and J lost 0 bases; unmatched junction nucleotides: 7. Germline V gene lookup returns CDR1 MGHRA and CDR2 YSYEKL. This CDR3 spans 17 amino acids. CDR3 amino acids: CASSQLGLARDQETQYF. Written as DNA, the CDR3 is TGCGCCAGCAGCCAATTAGGACTAGCGAGAGACCAAGAGACCCAGTACTTC.

Points on this clonotype: A read error may be the cause here, since a much bigger clone is one base away. The chain is built from TRBV7-9 and TRBJ2-5; 9 bases align to TRBD2. The last part of the DNA fits TRBJ2-1 better; the J call may be wrong. The germline gives CDR1 SEHNR, CDR2 FQNEAQ (reference sequence). CDR3 length: 15 amino acids. CDR3 region: CASSFGLAQQETQFF. DNA for the CDR3: TGTGCCAGCAGCTTCGGACTAGCGCAGCAAGAGACCCAGTTCTTC.

As regards this clonotype: A read error may explain this, as a much larger clone is one base away. The chain is built from TRBV7-2 and TRBJ2-6, with D uncertain. This CDR3 comprises 15 residues. Germline CDR1 SGHTA, CDR2 FQGNSA. V lost 3 bases and J 0 bases, leaving 6 bases between the germline ends. CDR3 DNA sequence: TGTGCCAGCAGCTTTGGGTCCTCTGGGGCCAACGTCCTGACTTTC. Amino acid sequence: CASSFGSSGANVLTF.

The chain couples TRBV3-1 to TRBJ1-1; 7 nucleotides align to TRBD1. Germline V gene sequence: CDR1 LGHDT, CDR2 YNNKEL (reference sequence). V was pared by 3 bases and J by 5 bases, with 6 bases of the junction left unmatched. The CDR3 length is 14 residues. The CDR3 DNA reads as TGTGCCAGCAGCCAGGGTAGGGGGCCGACTGAAGCTTTCTTT. This sequence encodes CASSQGRGPTEAFF.

This clonotype has a count of ten or more. This chain links TRBV30 with TRBJ1-5; the D is unclear. The CDR3 loop spans 13 amino acids. V was cut by 2 bases and J by 3 bases, with 8 bases left in between. Germline lookup yields CDR1 GTSNPN and CDR2 SVGIG (reference sequence). As DNA, the CDR3 is TGTGCCTGGAGTTCCGGGATCAATCAGCCCCAGCATTTT. As protein: CAWSSGINQPQHF.

V and J are TRBV6-5 and TRBJ1-2; 10 positions agree with TRBD1. Germline CDR1 MNHEY, CDR2 SVGAGI. This CDR3 comprises 15 residues. Losses at the gene ends were 0 bases for V and 4 bases for J; bases not matched to a gene: 2. CDR3 nucleotide sequence: TGTGCCAGCAGTTACTCGACAGGGGGCGGCTATGGCTACACCTTC. Translated, it gives CASSYSTGGGYGYTF.